The clone carrying this T cell receptor (beta chain) was counted ten times or more. These data come from a study of T cells in Graves' hyperthyroidism and ophthalmopathy. Amplification targeted TCR beta CDR3 regions from RNA transcripts. The HTBI primer set drove a first-round RT-PCR of the TCR CDR3. TCRdb used MiXCR to reprocess the multiplex PCR reads, holding one entry per CDR3 protein. The repertoire holds more than 300,000 distinct CDR3 sequences, approximately 15% seen once, with 20% to 25% in the top ten. CDR3 length equals 16 residues. Germline CDR1 and CDR2: DFQATT and SNEGSKA (reference sequence). V shed 4 bases and J 4 bases; nucleotides not matched to a gene: 9. Lactation, pregnancy, other autoimmune disease or uncontrolled infection excluded patients.

Specimen: blood. This TCR was recovered from a woman in her thirties with Graves' hyperthyroidism. V gene TRBV20-1 combines with J gene TRBJ2-1, with TRBD1 identical over 11 bases. In nucleotides, the CDR3 is TGCAGTGCTATTAGGCTGGGACAGGGGGAATACAATGAGCAGTTCTTC. It is translated as CSAIRLGQGEYNEQFF.